The 7 T cell receptor beta chains presented below share a single source sample, sequenced in a study of shared clonotypes between healthy human individuals. Clones were read by immunoSEQ multiplex PCR, and TCRdb kept only the in-frame ones, dropping some. The data show approximately 500,000 clones, with more than 65% seen just once and 13% held by the top ten. Input material: PBMCs. These TCRs come from a woman in her thirties or forties in good health. Some clones in this sample may be carry-over from other donors' samples.

The chain combines TRBV2 with TRBJ1-1; D unresolved. The germline V gene encodes CDR1 SNHLY and CDR2 FYNNEI. Trimming took off 4 bases at V and 2 bases at J, with 11 bases between the two ends. This CDR3 has 14 amino acids. The CDR3 DNA reads TGTGCCAGCAGTGCCCTACAGTTAAACACTGAAGCTTTCTTT. Protein: CASSALQLNTEAFF.

J is TRBJ1-2 and V is TRBV9, with 9 bases lining up with TRBD1. CDR1 is SGDLS and CDR2 is YYNGEE in the germline V gene. The CDR3 extends over 17 amino acids. V gave up 4 bases and J gave up 5 bases; unmatched junction bases: 15. For the CDR3, the DNA is TGTGCCAGCAGCCCCCGATGGACAGGGGATCATAATTATGGCTACACCTTC. Translating it yields CASSPRWTGDHNYGYTF.

CDR3 protein: CASQGQQNQPQHF. CDR3 DNA sequence: TGTGCCAGCCAGGGACAGCAGAATCAGCCCCAGCATTTT. The gene calls are TRBV18 and TRBJ1-5; 7 nucleotides line up with TRBD1. This CDR3 comprises 13 residues. Trimming at V came to 8 bases and at J to 4 bases, leaving 5 bases not matched to a gene. Per the germline V gene, CDR1 is KGHSH and CDR2 is LQKENI.

This chain connects TRBV2 to TRBJ2-5; 8 bases align to TRBD2. The CDR3 is 16 amino acids. Germline trimming cut 3 bases from V and 2 bases from J; bases unmatched to any gene: 8. Germline values: CDR1 SNHLY, CDR2 FYNNEI. The CDR3 reads CASSEVAGRAQETQYF. The CDR3 DNA sequence: TGTGCCAGCAGTGAGGTAGCGGGGAGGGCACAAGAGACCCAGTACTTC.

The genes are TRBV5-1 and TRBJ2-2, with 7 bases aligning to TRBD2. Germline CDR1 reads SGHRS; CDR2 reads YFSETQ. The trim removed 4 bases at V and 5 bases at J, leaving 8 bases unmatched. CDR3 size: 15 residues. For the CDR3, the DNA is TGCGCCAGCAGCAGGACTAGTTACGGGACCGGGGAGCTGTTTTTT. It yields the protein CASSRTSYGTGELFF.

This chain uses TRBV28 with TRBJ1-1, with a possible D match to TRBD1 (5 bases). Trimming left V 3 bases short and J 3 bases short, with 20 bases between. From germline, CDR1 is MDHEN and CDR2 SYDVKM. The CDR3 loop spans 17 amino acids. The CDR3 sequence is CASSFGASGPEDTEAFF. The DNA for the CDR3 is TGTGCCAGCAGTTTCGGGGCGTCGGGGCCGGAGGACACTGAAGCTTTCTTT. Together with reference TRBV28 and TRBJ1-1, the CDR3 gives the full variable domain: DVKVTQSSRYLVKRTGEKVFLECVQDMDHENMFWYRQDPGLGLRLIYFSYDVKMKEKGDIPEGYSVSREKKERFSLILESASTNQTSMYLCASSFGASGPEDTEAFFGQGTRLTVV.

The chain is built from TRBV7-2 and TRBJ2-7; D perhaps matches TRBD2 (6 bases). Between the trimmed V and J ends, which lost 5 bases and 2 bases, there was a span of 13 bases. The CDR3 length is 14 residues. Germline CDR1 SGHTA, CDR2 FQGNSA. The CDR3 loop is CASSLRGGTYEQYF. The CDR3, as DNA: TGTGCCAGCAGCCTTAGAGGCGGGACCTACGAGCAGTACTTC.